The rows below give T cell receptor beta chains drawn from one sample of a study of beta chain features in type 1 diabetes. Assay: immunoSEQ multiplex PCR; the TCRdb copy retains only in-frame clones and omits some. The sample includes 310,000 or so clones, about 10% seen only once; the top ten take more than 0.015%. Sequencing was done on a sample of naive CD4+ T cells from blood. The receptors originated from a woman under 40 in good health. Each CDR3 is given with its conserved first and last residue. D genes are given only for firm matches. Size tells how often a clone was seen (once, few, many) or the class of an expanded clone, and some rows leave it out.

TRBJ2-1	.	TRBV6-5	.	TGTGCCAGCAGCCAGACTGGAGACAATGAGCAGTTCTTC	CASSQTGDNEQFF
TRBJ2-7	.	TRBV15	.	TGTGCCACCAGCTTACGACTAGGCGAGCAGTACTTC	CATSLRLGEQYF
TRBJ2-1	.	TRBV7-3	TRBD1	TGTGCCAGCAGCTCCGACAGGGGAAGCTACAATGAGCAGTTCTTC	CASSSDRGSYNEQFF
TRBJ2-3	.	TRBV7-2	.	TGTGCCAGCCTCTCCCGGGGGACAGATACGCAGTATTTT	CASLSRGTDTQYF
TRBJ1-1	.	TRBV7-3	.	TGTGCCAGCAGGGGTCAACCGGGGATGAACACTGAAGCTTTCTTT	CASRGQPGMNTEAFF
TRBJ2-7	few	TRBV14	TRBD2	TGTGCCAGCAGCCAGGGACTAGCGGCCACCTCCTACGAGCAGTACTTC	CASSQGLAATSYEQYF
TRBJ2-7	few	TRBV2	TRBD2	TGTGCCAGCAGTGGGACTAGCGCAGCCGAGCAGTACTTC	CASSGTSAAEQYF
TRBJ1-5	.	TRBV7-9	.	TGTGCCAGCAGCCGACAGGAATGGAATCAGCCCCAGCATTTT	CASSRQEWNQPQHF
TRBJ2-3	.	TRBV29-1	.	TGCAGCGAACTACAGGGACCCACAGATACGCAGTATTTT	CSELQGPTDTQYF
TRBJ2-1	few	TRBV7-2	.	TGTGCCAGCAGCTTAGAGCGGAAGGACAATGAGCAGTTCTTC	CASSLERKDNEQFF
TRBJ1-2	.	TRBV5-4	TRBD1	TGTGCCAGCAGGGGACAGGGTAAAAGGAGCTATGGCTACACCTTC	CASRGQGKRSYGYTF
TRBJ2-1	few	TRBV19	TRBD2	TGTGCCAGTATATCCAGGGCGGGAGTTTCAAATGAGCAGTTCTTC	CASISRAGVSNEQFF
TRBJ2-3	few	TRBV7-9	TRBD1	TGTGCCAGCAGTCCGGGACAGGGTAACACAGATACGCAGTATTTT	CASSPGQGNTDTQYF
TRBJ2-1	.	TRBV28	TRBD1	TGTGCCAGCAGTTTCTCCGGGACAGGGGTGCACAATGAGCAGTTCTTC	CASSFSGTGVHNEQFF
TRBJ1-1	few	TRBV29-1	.	TGCAGCGTTGAAAGGGGGTTAGACACTGAAGCTTTCTTT	CSVERGLDTEAFF
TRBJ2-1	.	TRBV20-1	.	TGCAGTGCCGTTCGGAATGAGCAGTTCTTC	CSAVRNEQFF
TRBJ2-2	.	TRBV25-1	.	TGTGCCAGCAGAAGAATTGAGACCGGGGAGCTGTTTTTT	CASRRIETGELFF
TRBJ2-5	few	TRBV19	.	TGTGCCAGTAGTGTGACAGTAGATGAGACCCAGTACTTC	CASSVTVDETQYF
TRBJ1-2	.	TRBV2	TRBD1	TGTGCCAGCAGTCCATGGGGGACAGGGGGCGTCTATGGCTACACCTTC	CASSPWGTGGVYGYTF
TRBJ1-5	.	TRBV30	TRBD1	TGTGCCTGGAGTCCTTCAGGGGGTTATAGCAATCAGCCCCAGCATTTT	CAWSPSGGYSNQPQHF
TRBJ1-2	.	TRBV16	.	TGTGCCAGCAGCCAAAGCAGGGGTGGAATGTATGGCTACACCTTC	CASSQSRGGMYGYTF
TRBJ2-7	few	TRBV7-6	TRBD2	TGTGCCAGCAGCTTAGTAAGCGGGAGTATCCACGAGCAGTACTTC	CASSLVSGSIHEQYF
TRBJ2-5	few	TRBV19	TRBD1	TGTGCCAGCGGACAGGAGCAAGAGACCCAGTACTTC	CASGQEQETQYF
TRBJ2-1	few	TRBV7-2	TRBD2	TGTGCCAGCAGCTTAGTTAAACTAGCGGGAGTGGATGAGCAGTTCTTC	CASSLVKLAGVDEQFF
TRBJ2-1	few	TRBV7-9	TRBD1	TGTGCCAGCAGCCTACAGGGGAATGAGCAGTTCTTC	CASSLQGNEQFF
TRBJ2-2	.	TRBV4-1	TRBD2	TGCGCCAGCAGCCAAGATTTCCTAGCGGGAGGCGCCACCGGGGAGCTGTTTTTT	CASSQDFLAGGATGELFF
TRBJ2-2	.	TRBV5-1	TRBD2	TGCGCCAGCAGCTCAGGACTAGCGGGGAACACCGGGGAGCTGTTTTTT	CASSSGLAGNTGELFF
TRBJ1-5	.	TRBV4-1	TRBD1	TGCGCCAGCAGCCGGGGGCCGGGACAGGTTCTCGCGGATAGCAATCAGCCCCAGCATTTT	CASSRGPGQVLADSNQPQHF
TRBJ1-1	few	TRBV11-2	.	TGTGCCAGCAGCTTACCAGAGGGTGCCAACACTGAAGCTTTCTTT	CASSLPEGANTEAFF
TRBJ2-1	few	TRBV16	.	TGTGCCAGCAGCCGGGCGAGAGTGCCCAATGAGCAGTTCTTC	CASSRARVPNEQFF
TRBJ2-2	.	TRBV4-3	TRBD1	TGCGCCAGCAGCCAACCCCAGGGGGACACCGGGGAGCTGTTTTTT	CASSQPQGDTGELFF
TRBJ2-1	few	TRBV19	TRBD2	TGTGCCAGTAGTATTGGTGCGGCTAGCGGGAAGAAGTACAATGAGCAGTTCTTC	CASSIGAASGKKYNEQFF
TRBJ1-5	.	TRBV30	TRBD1	TGTGCCTGGAGTCTGGGACAGACCTATCAGCCCCAGCATTTT	CAWSLGQTYQPQHF
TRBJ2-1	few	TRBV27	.	TGTGCCAGGCACCAGAGACTACTATACAATGAGCAGTTCTTC	CARHQRLLYNEQFF
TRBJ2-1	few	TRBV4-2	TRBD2	TGTGCCAGCAGCCGCGGACTAGCGGGAGAAGGTGAGCAGTTCTTC	CASSRGLAGEGEQFF
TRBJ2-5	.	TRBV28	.	TGTGCCAGCAGTAACATCCTCAGGGGTGGGACCCAGTACTTC	CASSNILRGGTQYF
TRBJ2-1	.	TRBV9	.	TGTGCCAGCAGCGTAGGAGGCTCCCCCACCCCCGAGCAGTTCTTC	CASSVGGSPTPEQFF
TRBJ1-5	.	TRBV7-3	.	TGTGCCAGCAGCTTACGGGACAATGGGAATCAGCCCCAGCATTTT	CASSLRDNGNQPQHF
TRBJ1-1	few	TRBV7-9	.	TGTGCCAGCACAGGGAACACTGAAGCTTTCTTT	CASTGNTEAFF
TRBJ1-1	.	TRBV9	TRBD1	TGTGCCAGCAGCCTCCAGACAGGGATGGGCACTGAAGCTTTCTTT	CASSLQTGMGTEAFF
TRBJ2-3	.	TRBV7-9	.	TGTGCCAGCAGCCCCTTACGAAGGGAGCCCACAGATACGCAGTATTTT	CASSPLRREPTDTQYF
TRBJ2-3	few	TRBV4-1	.	TGCGCCAGCAGCCAAGAATCGGTGGGAGAGGGCACAGATACGCAGTATTTT	CASSQESVGEGTDTQYF
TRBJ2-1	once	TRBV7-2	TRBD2	TGTGCCAGCAGCTTGGGTCTAGCGGGAGGGCCAAGGGATGAGCAGTTCTTC	CASSLGLAGGPRDEQFF
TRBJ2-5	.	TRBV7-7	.	TGTGCTAGCAGCTTATTGGGCCAAGGTCAGACCCAGTACTTC	CASSLLGQGQTQYF
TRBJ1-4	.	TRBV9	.	TGTGCCAGCAGCTCAGCGGGGTATGGTGAAAAACTGTTTTTT	CASSSAGYGEKLFF
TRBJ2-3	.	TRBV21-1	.	TGTGCCAGCAGCCCTCACGATGCGGCAGCGAGAAGCACAGATACGCAGTATTTT	CASSPHDAAARSTDTQYF
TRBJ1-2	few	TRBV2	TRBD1	TGTGCCAGCAGCCCGGGACAGGACTATGGCTACACCTTC	CASSPGQDYGYTF
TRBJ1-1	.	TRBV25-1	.	TGTGCCAGCAGTGACCCGGGGGAGGGCCCGTGGACTGAAGCTTTCTTT	CASSDPGEGPWTEAFF
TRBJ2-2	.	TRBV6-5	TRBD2	TGTGCCAGCACTTGGACTAGCGGGAGCACCGGGGAGCTGTTTTTT	CASTWTSGSTGELFF
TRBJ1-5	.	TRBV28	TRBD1	TGTGCCAGCAGTTCGACAGGGGTATTCCAGCCCCAGCATTTT	CASSSTGVFQPQHF
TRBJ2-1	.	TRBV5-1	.	TGCGCCAGCAGCAACCAGCGGGTTAACAATGAGCAGTTCTTC	CASSNQRVNNEQFF